The 15 T cell receptor beta chains below come from one sample, sequenced in a study of cytomegalovirus exposure and HLA in healthy donors. Primers: 60 Vbeta forward and 13 Jbeta reverse. Clones were read by immunoSEQ multiplex PCR, and TCRdb kept only the in-frame ones, dropping some. Here the sample spans approximately 100,000 clones, roughly 85% being singletons. Sequenced: PBMCs. The receptors here all came from a man in his forties in good health and CMV-seropositive.

The chain employs TRBV19 and TRBJ2-1; TRBD1 is a possible D gene (5 bases). V lost 6 bases and J 8 bases, leaving 14 bases between the germline ends. The V gene's germline CDR1 is LNHDA and CDR2 SQIVND (reference sequence). CDR3 size: 13 residues. CDR3 sequence (DNA): TGTGCCAGTAGGAATCAGGGTTTCGATGAGCAGTTCTTC. It codes for CASRNQGFDEQFF.

The chain has TRBV11-3 and TRBJ2-7, with TRBD1 matching over 10 bases. With 4 bases clipped from V and 0 bases from J, the junction kept 9 bases outside the gene matches. Germline CDR1 is SGHNT and CDR2 is YENEEA. CDR3 size: 17 residues. CDR3 sequence reads: CASSSLTGGYLSYEQYF. In DNA form, the CDR3 reads TGTGCCAGCAGCTCTTTGACAGGGGGCTACCTCTCCTACGAGCAGTACTTC.

This clone was recorded a few times. CDR3 loop: CASSSPGLAYHEQYF. In DNA form, the CDR3 reads TGTGCCAGCAGTTCACCGGGACTAGCGTATCACGAGCAGTACTTC. The gene calls are TRBV7-9 and TRBJ2-7; 10 nucleotides line up with TRBD2. The germline CDR1 and CDR2 sequences are SEHNR and FQNEAQ (reference sequence). J was trimmed by 5 bases and V by 6 bases; bases with no gene match: 10. This CDR3 region has 15 residues.

The chain has TRBV9 and TRBJ1-1; tentative D call: TRBD1 (5 bases). Trimming left V 3 bases short and J 2 bases short, with 8 bases between. Germline values: CDR1 SGDLS, CDR2 YYNGEE. The CDR3 spans 13 residues. The DNA of the CDR3 is TGTGCCAGCAGCGGGGGCTATAACACTGAAGCTTTCTTT. Protein sequence: CASSGGYNTEAFF. Full variable domain (outside the CDR3, taken from reference TRBV9 and TRBJ1-1): DSGVTQTPKHLITATGQRVTLRCSPRSGDLSVYWYQQSLDQGLQFLIQYYNGEERAKGNILERFSAQQFPDLHSELNLSSLELGDSALYFCASSGGYNTEAFFGQGTRLTVV.

This clone showed up just once. V and J are TRBV5-1 and TRBJ1-3; 7 nucleotides line up with TRBD1. CDR1 and CDR2 (germline): SGHRS, YFSETQ. The CDR3 is 15 residues long. After removal of 4 bases from V and 4 bases from J, the junction contained 8 bases not matched to a gene. The CDR3 coding sequence is TGCGCCAGCAGCAGCAACAGGGGTCAAGGAAACACCATATATTTT. Translation gives CASSSNRGQGNTIYF.

The chain uses TRBV25-1 and TRBJ1-1; TRBD1 matches at 8 bases. There are 16 residues in the CDR3. Looked up from germline, CDR1 is MGHDK and CDR2 is SYGVNS. V shed 6 bases, J shed 0 bases, and the junction held 9 bases outside the gene matches. CDR3 DNA sequence: TGTGCCAGCAGATTGGGACAGGCGGAGCTGAACACTGAAGCTTTCTTT. As protein: CASRLGQAELNTEAFF.

This clone was observed a handful of times. The rearrangement links TRBV14 to TRBJ2-1, with TRBD1 identical over 7 bases. Germline CDR1 SGHDN, CDR2 FVKESK. The length of the CDR3 is 16 residues. J was trimmed by 6 bases and V by 0 bases; bases with no gene match: 8. The CDR3 region is CASSQDWWGQSNEQFF. The CDR3 DNA reads TGTGCCAGCAGCCAAGATTGGTGGGGACAGTCCAATGAGCAGTTCTTC.

V gene TRBV27 combines with J gene TRBJ2-7; D might be TRBD1 (6 bases). The CDR3 consists of 15 residues. The V end was cut by 2 bases, the J end by 3 bases, with 14 bases between. Germline CDR1 reads MNHEY; CDR2 reads SMNVEV (reference sequence). DNA for the CDR3: TGTGCCAGCAGTTTAAGGCCAGGGGTTAACTACGAGCAGTACTTC. Translating gives CASSLRPGVNYEQYF.

The chain employs TRBV7-2 and TRBJ2-7, with 9 positions matching TRBD2. V gave up 5 bases and J gave up 7 bases; unmatched junction bases: 3. Germline loops: CDR1 SGHTA, CDR2 FQGNSA. This CDR3 spans 12 amino acids. The CDR3 DNA is TGTGCCAGCAGCCTTAGCGGGGGAGAGCAGTACTTC. Protein: CASSLSGGEQYF.

V gene TRBV5-1 combines with J gene TRBJ2-3; TRBD2 might be the D (6 bases). This CDR3 contains 13 residues. The V gene's germline CDR1 is SGHRS and CDR2 YFSETQ. Deletions cut 2 bases from V and 8 bases from J, with 12 bases between. CDR3 DNA: TGCGCCAGCAGCTTTGATAGCGGACCTACGCAGTATTTT. Its translation is CASSFDSGPTQYF.

This chain links TRBV11-2 with TRBJ2-5, with TRBD2 identical over 9 bases. CDR3 length: 14 amino acids. V shed 7 bases, J shed 4 bases, and the junction held 7 bases outside the gene matches. CDR1 SGHAT and CDR2 FQNNGV come from the germline V gene. Written as DNA, the CDR3 is TGTGCCAGCACCGTTAGCGGGAGACGAGAGACCCAGTACTTC. Translation: CASTVSGRRETQYF. The full variable domain, rest sourced from reference TRBV11-2 and TRBJ2-5, is EAGVAQSPRYKIIEKRQSVAFWCNPISGHATLYWYQQILGQGPKLLIQFQNNGVVDDSQLPKDRFSAERLKGVDSTLKIQPAKLEDSAVYLCASTVSGRRETQYFGPGTRLLVL.

This clone appeared a few times. J is TRBJ1-5 and V is TRBV19; 10 bases agree with TRBD1. Germline CDR1 is LNHDA and CDR2 is SQIVND (reference sequence). There are 18 residues in the CDR3. Trimming cost V 2 bases and J 7 bases; bases outside gene matches: 14. The CDR3, as DNA: TGTGCCAGTAGTATATGGGGACAGGGGACTCCCATCTGGCAGCCCCAGCATTTT. This codes for CASSIWGQGTPIWQPQHF. Based on the CDR3 plus reference TRBV19 and TRBJ1-5, the full variable domain is DGGITQSPKYLFRKEGQNVTLSCEQNLNHDAMYWYRQDPGQGLRLIYYSQIVNDFQKGDIAEGYSVSREKKESFPLTVTSAQKNPTAFYLCASSIWGQGTPIWQPQHFGDGTRLSIL.

The chain uses TRBV5-5 and TRBJ2-1, with 7 bases lining up with TRBD1. Germline V gene sequence: CDR1 SGHKS, CDR2 YYEKEE (reference sequence). The V gene end was trimmed by 5 bases and the J gene end by 4 bases; junction bases not matched to a gene: 9. The CDR3 extends over 15 amino acids. CDR3 in amino acids: CASRQTGAVYNEQFF. The CDR3 DNA reads as TGTGCCAGCAGACAAACAGGGGCCGTTTACAATGAGCAGTTCTTC. Looking up the rest from reference TRBV5-5 and TRBJ2-1 gives the full variable domain: DAGVTQSPTHLIKTRGQQVTLRCSPISGHKSVSWYQQVLGQGPQFIFQYYEKEERGRGNFPDRFSARQFPNYSSELNVNALLLGDSALYLCASRQTGAVYNEQFFGPGTRLTVL.

The CDR3 loop reads CASSLVVGGEAQYF. The CDR3 DNA reads as TGTGCCAGCAGTTTAGTAGTGGGAGGCGAGGCCCAGTACTTC. V is TRBV27 and J is TRBJ2-5, with D maybe TRBD2 (6 bases). CDR1 and CDR2 from the germline V gene are MNHEY and SMNVEV (reference sequence). The CDR3 has 14 residues. Between the trimmed V and J ends, which lost 2 bases and 9 bases, there was a span of 16 bases.

This clone was detected a few times. This chain links TRBV13 with TRBJ1-6; 10 bases agree with TRBD1. The V gene end was trimmed by 3 bases and the J gene end by 6 bases; junction bases not matched to a gene: 5. The germline V gene encodes CDR1 PRHDT and CDR2 FYEKMQ (reference sequence). This CDR3 spans 16 amino acids. The CDR3 protein is CASSFGTGVTNSPLHF. CDR3 DNA: TGTGCCAGCAGCTTCGGGACAGGGGTTACTAATTCACCCCTCCACTTT.